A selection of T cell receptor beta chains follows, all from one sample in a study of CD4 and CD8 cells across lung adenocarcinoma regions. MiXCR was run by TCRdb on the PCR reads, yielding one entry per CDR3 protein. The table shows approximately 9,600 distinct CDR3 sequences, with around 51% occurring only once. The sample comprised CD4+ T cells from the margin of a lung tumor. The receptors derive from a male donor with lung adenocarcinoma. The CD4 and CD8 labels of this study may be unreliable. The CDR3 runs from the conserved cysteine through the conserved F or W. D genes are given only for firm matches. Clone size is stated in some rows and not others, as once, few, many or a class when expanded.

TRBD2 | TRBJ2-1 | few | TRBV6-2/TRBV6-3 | TGTGCCAGCAGGCGAACGACTAGCGGGAGGGGCGATGAGCAGTTCTTC | CASRRTTSGRGDEQFF
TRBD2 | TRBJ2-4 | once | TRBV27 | TGTGCCAGCCGGACTAGCGGGGGGCATGGGCAAAGAATTCAGTACTTC | CASRTSGGHGQRIQYF
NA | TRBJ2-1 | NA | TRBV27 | TGTGCCAGCAGCGTTGACTGGTACAATGAGCAGTTCTTC | CASSVDWYNEQFF
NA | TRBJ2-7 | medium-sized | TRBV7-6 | TGTGCCAGCAGCTTACAGTTAAGCTCCTACGAGCAGTACTTC | CASSLQLSSYEQYF
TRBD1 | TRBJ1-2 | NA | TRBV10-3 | TGTGCCATCAGACCAGGGACAGCGGACTATGGCTACACCTTC | CAIRPGTADYGYTF
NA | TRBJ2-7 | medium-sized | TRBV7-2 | TGTGCCAGCAGCTTAGATGGTAGTAGCTACGAGCAGTACTTC | CASSLDGSSYEQYF
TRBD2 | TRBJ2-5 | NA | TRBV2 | TGTGCCAGCAGTGAAGGGGGACTAGCGGGAAAGACCCAGTACTTC | CASSEGGLAGKTQYF
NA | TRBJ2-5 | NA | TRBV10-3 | TGTGGTGGGGGTGAGGCTAGCCGTGGGCAAGATACCCAGTACTTC | CGGGEASRGQDTQYF
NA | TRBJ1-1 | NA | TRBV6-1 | TGTGCCAGCATGAGGTTAGGGGGTGGGGAAACTGAAGCTTTCTTT | CASMRLGGGETEAFF
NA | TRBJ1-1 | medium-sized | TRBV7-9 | TGTGCCAGCAGCTTAGTTTCTGGGGGCATGAACACTGAAGCTTTCTTT | CASSLVSGGMNTEAFF
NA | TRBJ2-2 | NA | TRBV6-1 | TGTGCCAGCAGTGAAGCCCCGGGTGGCGGGGAGCTGTTTTTT | CASSEAPGGGELFF
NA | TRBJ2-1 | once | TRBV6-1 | TGTGCCAGCAGACTCCAGGGTCAGGGCAATGAGCAGTTCTTC | CASRLQGQGNEQFF
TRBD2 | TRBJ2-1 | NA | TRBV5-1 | TGCGCCAGCAGCTTGGACCGGGGGACTAGCGGGAGGGCCAATGAGCAGTTCTTC | CASSLDRGTSGRANEQFF
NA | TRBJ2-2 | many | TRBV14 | TGTGCCAGCAGCCAAGATGCGAGGAGGGTCGGGCTGTTTTTT | CASSQDARRVGLFF
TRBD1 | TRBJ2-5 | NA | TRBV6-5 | TGTGCCAGCAGTTACCGGGGGACAGGGGAGACCCAGTACTTC | CASSYRGTGETQYF
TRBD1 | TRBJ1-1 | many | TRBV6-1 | TGTGCCAGCAGTATAGACAGGGCGGACACTGAAGCTTTCTTT | CASSIDRADTEAFF
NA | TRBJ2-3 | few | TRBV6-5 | TGTGCCAGCAGTTCGGGGTCTAGCACAGATACGCAGTATTTT | CASSSGSSTDTQYF
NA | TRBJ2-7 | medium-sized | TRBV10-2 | TGCGCCACACAGGGAAGGGGGTTCCCTCACGAGCAGTACTTC | CATQGRGFPHEQYF
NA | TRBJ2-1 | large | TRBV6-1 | TGTGCCAGCAGGGGAGAGGGGCAGCCCTCCTACAATGAGCAGTTCTTC | CASRGEGQPSYNEQFF
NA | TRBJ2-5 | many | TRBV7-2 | TGTGCCAGCAGCCCGCGGGCTGGGCGGGAGACCCAGTACTTC | CASSPRAGRETQYF
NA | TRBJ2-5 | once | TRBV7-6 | TGTGCCAGCAGCCCCTGGGGACGGCAAGAGACCCAGTACTTC | CASSPWGRQETQYF
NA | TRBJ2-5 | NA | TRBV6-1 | TGTGCCACTACAGCAGGGGGGGGAGAGACCCAGTACTTC | CATTAGGGETQYF
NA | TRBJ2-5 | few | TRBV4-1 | TGCGCCAGCAGCCAAGAGCTCCAAGAGACCCAGTACTTC | CASSQELQETQYF
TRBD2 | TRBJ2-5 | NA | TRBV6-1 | TGTGCCAGCAGTGATGCCACGGGACTAGCGGGACCGAAAGAGACCCAGTACTTC | CASSDATGLAGPKETQYF
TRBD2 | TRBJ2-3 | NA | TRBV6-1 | TGTGCCAGCAGGCTTCAGCTTAGCGGGGGGAGTGATACGCAGTATTTT | CASRLQLSGGSDTQYF
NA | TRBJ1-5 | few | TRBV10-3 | TGTGCCTCGAATCAGCCCCAGCATTTT | CASNQPQHF
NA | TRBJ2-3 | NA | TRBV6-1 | TGTGCCAGCAGTGAAACCACAGATACGCAGTATTTT | CASSETTDTQYF
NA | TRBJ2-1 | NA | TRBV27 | TGTGCCAGCAGTTTATGGGCAGGAGGCGTCAATGAGCAGTTCTTC | CASSLWAGGVNEQFF
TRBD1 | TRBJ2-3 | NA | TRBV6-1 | TGTGCCAGCAAAATTGGGACAGGGGGAGATACGCAGTATTTT | CASKIGTGGDTQYF
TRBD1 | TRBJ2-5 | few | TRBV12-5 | TGTGCTAGTGGCAGACAGGGACGGGAGACCCAGTACTTC | CASGRQGRETQYF
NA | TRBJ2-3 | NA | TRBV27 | TGTGCCAGGAGGACGTGCGCCACAGATACGCAGTATTTT | CARRTCATDTQYF
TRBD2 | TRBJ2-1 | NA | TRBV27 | TGTGCCAGCAGTCTTTTGGGACTAGCGGGAGAACCCTACAATGAGCAGTTCTTC | CASSLLGLAGEPYNEQFF
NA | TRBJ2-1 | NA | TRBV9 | TGTGCCAGCAGCCCTGGGGGCGGGATAGAACGGTTCTTC | CASSPGGGIERFF
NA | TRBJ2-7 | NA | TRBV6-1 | TGTGCCAGCAGCCCCATCAACCGAGGGGACGAGCAGTACTTC | CASSPINRGDEQYF
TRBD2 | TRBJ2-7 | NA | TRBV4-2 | TGTGCCAGCAGCCAAGAAGCAGCGGGAGCCGGCGAGCAGTACTTC | CASSQEAAGAGEQYF
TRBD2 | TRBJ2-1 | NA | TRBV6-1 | TGTGCCAGCACCAGGACTAGCGGGGGGTACAATGAGCAGTTCTTC | CASTRTSGGYNEQFF
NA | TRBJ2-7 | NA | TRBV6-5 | TGTGCCAGCAGTTATACGGCAGATACGCAGTACTTC | CASSYTADTQYF
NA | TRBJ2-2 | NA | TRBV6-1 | TGTGCCAGCAGCATACAAGGGACCGGGGAGCTGTTTTTT | CASSIQGTGELFF
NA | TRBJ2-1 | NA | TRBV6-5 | TGTGCCAGCAGTTACCTAACTAGCTACAATGAGCAGTTCTTC | CASSYLTSYNEQFF
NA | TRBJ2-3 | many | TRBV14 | TGTGCCAGCAGCCAGATTCCAGATACGCAGTATTTT | CASSQIPDTQYF
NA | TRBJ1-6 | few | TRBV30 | TGTGCCTGGAGAGCTCCCGACAGAAGTTCACCCCTCCACTTT | CAWRAPDRSSPLHF
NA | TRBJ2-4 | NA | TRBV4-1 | TGCGCCAGCAGCCAGGCGCTTCGAACCAAAAGCATGCAGTATTTC | CASSQALRTKSMQYF
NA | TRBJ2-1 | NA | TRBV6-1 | TGTGCCAGCAGTGAAGTAGGGGCCAATGAGCAGTTCTTC | CASSEVGANEQFF
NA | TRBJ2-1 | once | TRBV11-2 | TGTGCCAGCAGCTTTCAACTCAATGAGCAGTTCTTC | CASSFQLNEQFF
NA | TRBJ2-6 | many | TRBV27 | TGTGCCAGCAGACCCCCGGGGATCAGCTCTGGGGCCAACGTCCTGACTTTC | CASRPPGISSGANVLTF
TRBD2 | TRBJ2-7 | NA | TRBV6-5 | TGTGCCAGCAGTCACCAGACTAGCGGGTACTACGAGCAGTACTTC | CASSHQTSGYYEQYF
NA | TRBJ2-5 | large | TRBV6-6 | TGTGCCAGCAGGGCGGAGGCAAATACGTACCAAGAGACCCAGTACTTC | CASRAEANTYQETQYF
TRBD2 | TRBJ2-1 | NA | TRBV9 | TGTGCCAGCACCACTGGGGGGGGGGGTGGAAATGAGCAGTTCTTC | CASTTGGGGGNEQFF
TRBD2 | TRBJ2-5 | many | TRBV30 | TGTGCCTGGACTTACGGGGGGGCCGGGGAGACCCAGTACTTC | CAWTYGGAGETQYF
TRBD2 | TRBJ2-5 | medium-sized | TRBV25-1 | TGTGCCAGCAGCGGGAGGGGTGGGCAAGAGACCCAGTACTTC | CASSGRGGQETQYF
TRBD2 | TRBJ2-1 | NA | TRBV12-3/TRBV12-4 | TGTGCCAGCAGTCTACCTCGACTAGCGGGAGGAGGGATTCAGTTCTTC | CASSLPRLAGGGIQFF
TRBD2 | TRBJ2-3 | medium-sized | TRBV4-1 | TGCGCCAGCAAACGCGGGGGGGCCTACACAGATACGCAGTATTTT | CASKRGGAYTDTQYF